Listed here are 23 T cell receptor beta chains from one sample, sequenced in a study of post-analysis software for immune sequencing data. Study-wide results and caveats: There were a few TRBV segments more frequent in patients than controls, and TRBV5-6, TRBV5-1 and TRBV20-1 were among them.

Presence of unique molecular identifiers characterized the TCR beta cDNA libraries. In TCRdb, the PCR reads were re-called with MiXCR into one record per CDR3 protein. The data show roughly 650,000 distinct CDR3 sequences, 59% seen once. Their recognized antigens are unknown. The sample taken for sequencing was blood. The receptors originated from a girl aged 2 to 9 with multiple sclerosis.

This chain links TRBV12-3 or TRBV12-4 with TRBJ2-1; tentative D call: TRBD2 (6 bases). Deletions cut 6 bases from V and 3 bases from J, with 15 bases between. The CDR3 is 15 amino acids. The CDR3 DNA sequence: TGTGCCAGCAGCACCACTAGCACCAACTACAATGAGCAGTTCTTC. Amino acids: CASSTTSTNYNEQFF.

The chain has TRBV7-2 and TRBJ2-1; TRBD2 matches at 14 bases. The CDR3 consists of 16 residues. Germline V gives CDR1 SGHTA, CDR2 FQGNSA. V gave up 2 bases and J gave up 10 bases; unmatched junction bases: 7. The CDR3: CASSLRGTSGRKEQFF. DNA for the CDR3: TGTGCCAGCAGCTTAAGGGGGACTAGCGGGAGAAAGGAGCAGTTCTTC.

The J gene is TRBJ2-3, the V gene TRBV4-3; possibly TRBD2 for D (6 bases). V lost 2 bases to trimming and J lost 7 bases, with 19 bases between them. Germline V gene lookup returns CDR1 LGHNA and CDR2 YSLEER. CDR3 length: 16 residues. The DNA of the CDR3 is TGCGCCAGCAGCCAATCAGTGGGGGACGGGGGATATACGCAGTATTTT. As protein: CASSQSVGDGGYTQYF.

The chain uses TRBV15 and TRBJ2-7; D is undetermined. The CDR3 is made up of 16 amino acids. The germline V gene has CDR1 LNHNV and CDR2 YYDKDF (reference sequence). V lost 1 base and J lost 7, with 20 bases in between. CDR3 sequence: CATSRVTISSYNEQYF. The CDR3, as DNA: TGTGCCACCAGCAGAGTAACTATAAGCTCCTACAATGAGCAGTACTTC. Based on the CDR3 plus reference TRBV15 and TRBJ2-7, the full variable domain is DAMVIQNPRYQVTQFGKPVTLSCSQTLNHNVMYWYQQKSSQAPKLLFHYYDKDFNNEADTPDNFQSRRPNTSFCFLDIRSPGLGDTAMYLCATSRVTISSYNEQYFGPGTRLTVT.

The genes are TRBV29-1 and TRBJ2-3; D gene ambiguous. This CDR3 is 14 amino acids long. Germline values: CDR1 SQVTM, CDR2 ANQGSEA. V lost 2 bases to trimming and J lost 0 bases, with 9 bases between them. The CDR3 DNA reads TGCAGCGTTGAAAGCATCCTTAGCACAGATACGCAGTATTTT. It translates to CSVESILSTDTQYF.

This clonotype has just a few counts. The V gene is TRBV7-3, the J gene TRBJ2-1; D is unclear. Germline lookup yields CDR1 SGHTA and CDR2 FQGTGA. The CDR3 length is 14 residues. V was shortened by 1 base and J by 3 bases, with 7 bases between the two germline ends. CDR3 DNA sequence: TGTGCCAGCAGCTTAATGTTTAACTACAATGAGCAGTTCTTC. Residues: CASSLMFNYNEQFF.

The chain combines TRBV9 with TRBJ1-2, with no clear D. Trimming cost V 0 bases and J 8 bases, with 20 bases left between them. The V gene's germline CDR1 is SGDLS and CDR2 YYNGEE. The CDR3 length is 16 residues. The CDR3, as DNA: TGTGCCAGCAGCGTAGCTCTAGGTACAGCCACGGGAGGCTACACCTTC. Its protein product is CASSVALGTATGGYTF.

This clonotype was observed a few times. This sequence joins TRBV10-1 and TRBJ1-2; no clear D. The germline V gene encodes CDR1 WNHNN and CDR2 SYGVQD (reference sequence). The CDR3 sequence is 14 residues long. Trimming removed 0 bases from V and 8 bases from J, with 13 bases in between. The CDR3 nucleotides read TGCGCCAGCAGTGAGTCACACATTTCGTCGGGCTACACCTTC. Encoded protein: CASSESHISSGYTF.

The chain is built from TRBV20-1 and TRBJ2-5; D perhaps matches TRBD2 (6 bases). CDR3 size: 12 residues. V lost 2 bases, J lost 4 bases, and 8 bases lay in between. Germline CDR1 and CDR2: DFQATT and SNEGSKA (reference sequence). The CDR3 region is CSARSGGETQYF. DNA for the CDR3: TGCAGTGCTAGATCCGGGGGAGAGACCCAGTACTTC.

In this sample, this clonotype turned up a few times. The rearrangement uses TRBV20-1 and TRBJ1-5; tentatively, D is TRBD1 (5 bases). The CDR3 is 17 amino acids. Germline V lookup: CDR1 DFQATT, CDR2 SNEGSKA (reference sequence). Trimming removed 1 base from V and 2 bases from J, with 18 bases in between. CDR3 region: CSARGAGSWGRNQPQHF. The CDR3 coding sequence is TGCAGTGCTAGAGGGGCAGGTAGCTGGGGCCGCAATCAGCCCCAGCATTTT.

This rearrangement joins TRBV7-2 to TRBJ2-3, with TRBD1 identical over 9 bases. There are 15 residues in the CDR3. Per germline, CDR1 SGHTA and CDR2 FQGNSA. The V segment lost 5 bases and the J segment 0 bases; nucleotides outside the gene matches: 3. For the CDR3, the DNA is TGTGCCAGCAGCCGGGACAGGGTGAGCACAGATACGCAGTATTTT. As protein: CASSRDRVSTDTQYF. The variable domain in full, completed from reference TRBV7-2 and TRBJ2-3, reads GAGVSQSPSNKVTEKGKDVELRCDPISGHTALYWYRQSLGQGLEFLIYFQGNSAPDKSGLPSDRFSAERTGGSVSTLTIQRTQQEDSAVYLCASSRDRVSTDTQYFGPGTRLTVL.

A few counts support this clonotype. The J gene is TRBJ2-1, the V gene TRBV20-1; 13 bases map to TRBD2. The CDR3 runs to 14 residues. V was pared by 6 bases and J by 7 bases, with 6 bases of the junction left unmatched. The germline gives CDR1 DFQATT, CDR2 SNEGSKA (reference sequence). The CDR3 DNA follows: TGCAGTGCACGGGGACTAGCGGGAAGAAATGAGCAGTTCTTC. It specifies CSARGLAGRNEQFF.

This sequence joins TRBV7-2 and TRBJ2-1, with D maybe TRBD1 (5 bases). The CDR3 sequence is 14 residues long. CDR1 and CDR2 (germline): SGHTA, FQGNSA. The ends were cut back, 0 bases at V and 13 bases at J, with 16 bases in the middle. CDR3 DNA: TGTGCCAGCAGCTTAGCGCAGGTGGCAGGGTCCCAGTTCTTC. It translates to CASSLAQVAGSQFF.

This clonotype has only one observation. The rearrangement joins TRBV27 to TRBJ1-1; 7 bases are a match to TRBD1. The germline CDR1 and CDR2 sequences are MNHEY and SMNVEV (reference sequence). The CDR3 totals 15 residues. With V trimmed by 2 bases and J by 4 bases, 7 bases remained unmatched. The CDR3 loop is CASSLKGALGTEAFF. CDR3 in DNA: TGTGCCAGCAGTTTAAAGGGGGCGCTGGGCACTGAAGCTTTCTTT.

The V gene is TRBV24-1, the J gene TRBJ2-1; 12 positions agree with TRBD1. With 3 bases clipped from V and 8 bases from J, the junction kept 7 bases outside the gene matches. The CDR3 is 16 amino acids. Germline lookup yields CDR1 KGHDR and CDR2 SFDVKD. The CDR3 reads CATSDDGTGGMDEQFF. DNA for the CDR3: TGTGCCACCAGTGATGACGGGACAGGGGGCATGGATGAGCAGTTCTTC.

In this sample, this clonotype turned up a few times. The chain has TRBV7-9 and TRBJ1-5; D uncertain. This CDR3 has 13 residues. In germline, CDR1 is SEHNR, CDR2 FQNEAQ (reference sequence). The ends were cut back, 4 bases at V and 7 bases at J, with 11 bases in the middle. CDR3 DNA sequence: TGTGCCAGCAGCTCCGGACCGGGACAGCCCCAGCATTTT. Translated, it gives CASSSGPGQPQHF. Full variable domain (remainder filled in from reference TRBV7-9 and TRBJ1-5): DTGVSQNPRHKITKRGQNVTFRCDPISEHNRLYWYRQTLGQGPEFLTYFQNEAQLEKSRLLSDRFSAERPKGSFSTLEIQRTEQGDSAMYLCASSSGPGQPQHFGDGTRLSIL.

This sequence joins TRBV7-2 and TRBJ2-1, with D possibly called TRBD1 or TRBD2 (5 bases each). This CDR3 is built from 18 residues. V shed 3 bases and J shed 0 bases, with 18 bases lying between them. Per germline, CDR1 SGHTA and CDR2 FQGNSA. DNA of the CDR3: TGTACCAGCAGCTTGCCGGGGCGCGACGACAGCTCCTACAATGAGCAGTTCTTC. It specifies CTSSLPGRDDSSYNEQFF.

The chain has TRBV7-8 and TRBJ2-7, with D possibly being TRBD1 (6 bases). The CDR3 is 15 residues long. Between the trimmed V and J ends, which lost 1 base and 2 bases, there was a span of 12 bases. Germline loops: CDR1 SGHVS, CDR2 FQNEAQ. The CDR3 DNA follows: TGTGCCAGCAGCTTAGAGTGGCAGGGGCCCTACGAGCAGTACTTC. Residues: CASSLEWQGPYEQYF.

V usage is TRBV18 and J usage is TRBJ2-6; D ambiguous. The CDR3 totals 9 residues. V was shortened by 6 bases and J by 11 bases, with 2 bases between the two germline ends. Germline values: CDR1 KGHSH, CDR2 LQKENI. Written as DNA, the CDR3 is TGTGCCAGCTCCGACGTCCTGACTTTC. Encoded protein: CASSDVLTF.

The J gene is TRBJ1-1, the V gene TRBV5-1; perhaps TRBD1 as D (5 bases). Trimming removed 0 bases at V and 0 bases at J, with 18 bases between. Germline V gene sequence: CDR1 SGHRS, CDR2 YFSETQ. This CDR3 region has 18 residues. The CDR3 is CASSLGPLGRAMNTEAFF. CDR3 nucleotides: TGCGCCAGCAGCTTGGGGCCCCTAGGCAGGGCGATGAACACTGAAGCTTTCTTT.

This clonotype was counted only a few times. J is TRBJ2-5 and V is TRBV10-2; 13 nucleotides align to TRBD2. CDR1 is WSHSY, CDR2 SAAADI, per germline. The CDR3 sequence is 15 residues long. J gave up 3 bases and V 4 bases, and 2 bases lay outside the gene matches. As DNA, the CDR3 is TGCGCCAGCAGTGGACTAGCGGGGGGCGAAGAGACCCAGTACTTC. It specifies CASSGLAGGEETQYF.

This chain links TRBV6-5 with TRBJ1-2; the D gene is possibly TRBD1 (6 bases). CDR3 length: 13 amino acids. Deletions cut 10 bases from V and 4 bases from J, with 16 bases between. The V gene's germline CDR1 is MNHEY and CDR2 SVGAGI. CDR3 loop: CATGGGPSYGYTF. CDR3 in DNA: TGTGCCACCGGAGGGGGGCCTTCCTATGGCTACACCTTC.

This clonotype was counted only a few times. V usage is TRBV3-1 and J usage is TRBJ2-1, with D possibly matching TRBD2 (6 bases). This CDR3 region has 14 residues. The germline CDR1 and CDR2 sequences are LGHDT and YNNKEL (reference sequence). Trimming pared 1 base from V and 5 bases from J, leaving 9 bases between. The CDR3 loop is CASSQGTTHNEQFF. CDR3 sequence (DNA): TGTGCCAGCAGCCAAGGGACTACACACAATGAGCAGTTCTTC.